This note documents a single T cell receptor (beta chain) sequence. Antigen specificity is unknown. Sequencing was performed with immunoSEQ multiplex PCR; in TCRdb, only in-frame clones are kept and a portion is missing. The table has some 81,000 clones, 85% to 90% seen once. This specimen comes from a study of graft-versus-host responses after intestinal transplantation. Findings and limits, study-wide: Detected in recipient marrow were GvH clones, some of which were first observed in ileum or blood.

Trimming cost V 3 bases and J 0 bases; bases outside gene matches: 2. Germline V gives CDR1 MDHEN, CDR2 SYDVKM. The CDR3 is made up of 14 amino acids. The rearrangement uses TRBV28 and TRBJ2-7; TRBD1 agrees at 7 bases. The origin of this receptor is a human donor who received an intestinal transplant. Source: unstimulated CD4+ T cells sorted from spleen or lymph node cells, taken before intestinal transplant. The CDR3 nucleotides are TGTGCCAGCAGTTTCGGGACAGTCTCCTACGAGCAGTACTTC. Translated, it gives CASSFGTVSYEQYF.